Shown below are 8 T cell receptor delta chains from a single sample sequenced in a study of gamma-delta chains in newborns, infants, children. TCRdb made new clone calls on the reads using CATT. The profile shows 1,500 to 2,000 delta-chain clones, around 7.6% of them singletons. The sample taken for sequencing was blood. The receptor set was obtained from a child who was a newborn, infant or young child, either healthy, febrile or measles-vaccinated (not recorded which).

Turning to this clone: The junction differs from germline at one of its ends, possibly a read error. The chain combines TRDV2 with TRDJ2, with 10 bases matching TRDD3. This CDR3 comprises 17 residues. In germline, CDR1 is GEAIGNYY, CDR2 EKD. CDR3 sequence (DNA): TGTGCCTGTGACCTACTGGGGGATCTTTCTTTGACCGCACAACTCTTCTTT. This encodes CACDLLGDLSLTAQLFF.

Points on this clone: A read error is the likely source, as a far larger clone sits one nucleotide away. Other DNA sequences from this sample encode an identical CDR3 as well. This sequence joins TRAV29/DV5 and TRDJ1; 7 nucleotides align to TRDD3. Germline-derived CDR1 and CDR2 are NSMFDY and ISSIKDK. This CDR3 comprises 17 residues. The CDR3 sequence is CAASALGRTGATDKLIF. For the CDR3, the DNA is TGCGCAGCAAGCGCGCTCGGGCGTACTGGGGCAACGGATAAACTCATCTTT.

A remark on this clone: TCRdb lists the protein of a much larger clone for this DNA, which differs at residue 11, so this is likely a read error; the protein given here is translated from the DNA itself. This sequence joins TRAV29/DV5 and TRDJ3; TRDD3 aligns across 8 bases. The CDR3 is 19 residues long. V shed 1 base, J shed 2 bases, and the junction held 11 bases outside the gene matches. From germline, CDR1 is NSMFDY and CDR2 ISSIKDK. The CDR3 DNA follows: TGTGCAGCAAGCCACTGGGGGGCCTCATCCCCCTGGGACACCCGACAGATGTTTTTC. This sequence encodes CAASHWGASSPWDTRQMFF.

This clone appeared a few times. This DNA's translation and the protein TCRdb lists, from a much larger clone, do not match at residue 13, likely due to a read error; the protein shown is translated from the DNA. This chain links TRDV2 with TRDJ3, with 13 nucleotides matching TRDD3. The CDR3 loop spans 19 amino acids. The germline V gene encodes CDR1 GEAIGNYY and CDR2 EKD. The CDR3 region is CACDTVLGDTDWGTRQMFF. As DNA, the CDR3 is TGTGCCTGTGACACCGTACTGGGGGATACGGACTGGGGCACCCGACAGATGTTTTTC.

This sequence joins TRDV2 and TRDJ3; 8 positions match TRDD3. CDR1 is GEAIGNYY, CDR2 EKD, per germline. With 2 bases clipped from V and 4 bases from J, the junction kept 12 bases outside the gene matches. The CDR3 is 19 amino acids. CDR3 region: CACDRPWGRGSWDTRQMFF. In DNA form, the CDR3 reads TGTGCCTGTGACAGACCCTGGGGGAGAGGGTCGTGGGACACCCGACAGATGTTTTTC.

Notes on this clone: The mismatch at residue 8 between this DNA's translation and the TCRdb protein of a much larger clone likely reflects a read error; the protein shown is translated from the DNA. V is TRAV29/DV5 and J is TRDJ3; D is perhaps TRDD3 (5 bases). Germline V gene lookup returns CDR1 NSMFDY and CDR2 ISSIKDK. The CDR3 sequence is 19 residues long. Between the trimmed V and J ends, which lost 0 bases and 0 bases, there was a span of 16 bases. The CDR3 loop is CAASALLEGSSWDTRQMFF. CDR3 coding DNA: TGTGCAGCAAGCGCGTTACTGGAGGGAAGCTCCTGGGACACCCGACAGATGTTTTTC.

By sample fraction, this clone is large. This specimen includes other DNA sequences encoding the same CDR3. The V and J genes are TRDV1 and TRDJ1; 10 positions agree with TRDD3. CDR1 is TSWWSYY, CDR2 QGS, per germline. Trimming took 4 bases from V and 3 from J; bases not matched to a gene: 17. This CDR3 has 19 amino acids. The DNA for the CDR3 is TGTGCTCTTGGGGTCCTACCCCTGAGAGCAGGGGGATACGCCGATAAACTCATCTTT. Protein: CALGVLPLRAGGYADKLIF.

A word on this clone: TCRdb records a much larger clone's protein for this DNA, with a difference at residue 9 that likely arises from a read error; the protein given is the translation of the DNA. This chain joins TRDV2 and TRDJ3, with 10 nucleotides matching TRDD3. This CDR3 comprises 18 residues. J gave up 0 bases and V 0 bases, and 1 base lay outside the gene matches. CDR1 and CDR2 (germline): GEAIGNYY, EKD. The CDR3 spells CACDTGGYGSWDTRQMFF. The CDR3 nucleotides read TGTGCCTGTGACACCGGGGGATACGGCTCCTGGGACACCCGACAGATGTTTTTC.